This TCR beta chain was sequenced for a study of control samples from healthy donors and cancer patients. This CDR3 has 13 residues. The germline V gene encodes CDR1 SGHRS and CDR2 YFSETQ. V was pared by 4 bases and J by 5 bases, with 13 bases between. Measured with immunoSEQ multiplex PCR; TCRdb has only the in-frame clones, and not every one. This sample has 110,000 to 150,000 clones; around 94% occur once, and the top ten carry 10% to 15%. The sequence derives from a man between 40 and 49 years old in good health. This sequence joins TRBV5-1 and TRBJ2-7; D might be TRBD1 (6 bases). The sequencing sample was made of blood. The CDR3 coding sequence is TGCGCCAGCAGCACAACAGGGATCCACGAGCAGTACTTC. Its protein is CASSTTGIHEQYF.